The 18 T cell receptor beta chains reported below all come from one sample, sequenced in a study of OX40 agonist ivuxolimab in advanced cancers. The table came from immunoSEQ multiplex PCR; TCRdb's copy has only in-frame clones and leaves some out. Seen here are roughly 79,000 clones, about 90% observed once, and the top ten hold 0.5% to 0.6%. The sample consisted of CD4+ or CD8+ T cells sorted from blood, taken in a trial of the OX40 agonist ivuxolimab. The receptors were sampled from an adult with an advanced solid tumor such as melanoma, head and neck, liver or kidney cancer.

This clone was observed a handful of times. The CDR3 sequence: CASRERLGQSEYREQYF. In nucleotides, the CDR3 is TGTGCCAGCAGGGAGAGACTAGGTCAGTCGGAATATCGGGAGCAGTACTTC. The chain joins TRBV28 to TRBJ2-7; D is possibly TRBD2 (6 bases). The ends were cut back, 6 bases at V and 7 bases at J, with 28 bases in the middle. Germline values: CDR1 MDHEN, CDR2 SYDVKM. The CDR3 is 17 amino acids.

The chain has TRBV19 and TRBJ1-2; D may be TRBD1 (6 bases). The ends were cut back, 3 bases at V and 5 bases at J, with 13 bases in the middle. CDR1 and CDR2 from the germline V gene are LNHDA and SQIVND (reference sequence). This CDR3 region has 14 residues. The chain's CDR3 is CASSIRGAWYGYTF. CDR3 sequence (DNA): TGTGCCAGTAGTATTCGGGGGGCGTGGTATGGCTACACCTTC.

This clone came up once. The J gene is TRBJ1-5, the V gene TRBV2; maybe TRBD1 (5 bases). The V gene lost 1 base and the J gene lost 9 bases, with 13 bases spanning the gap. CDR1 and CDR2 (germline): SNHLY, FYNNEI. CDR3 length equals 14 residues. The CDR3 loop reads CASSEGTVGRPQHF. The DNA for the CDR3 is TGTGCCAGCAGTGAAGGTACTGTGGGGCGGCCCCAGCATTTT.

This clone was observed once. The chain has TRBV6-6 and TRBJ2-1; D is unclear. From germline, CDR1 is MNHNY and CDR2 SVGAGI (reference sequence). The CDR3 covers 13 residues. The V end was cut by 7 bases, the J end by 4 bases, with 11 bases between. The CDR3 DNA reads TGTGCCAGCACCGGGTGGAAATACAATGAGCAGTTCTTC. Amino acids: CASTGWKYNEQFF.

V gene TRBV30 combines with J gene TRBJ1-5; D is uncertain. The CDR3 is made up of 13 amino acids. Per germline, CDR1 GTSNPN and CDR2 SVGIG (reference sequence). V shed 1 base and J shed 2 bases, with 6 bases lying between them. CDR3 residues: CAWSEGGNQPQHF. The CDR3, as DNA: TGTGCCTGGAGTGAGGGAGGCAATCAGCCCCAGCATTTT. Together with reference TRBV30 and TRBJ1-5, the CDR3 gives the full variable domain: SQTIHQWPATLVQPVGSPLSLECTVEGTSNPNLYWYRQAAGRGLQLLFYSVGIGQISSEVPQNLSASRPQDRQFILSSKKLLLSDSGFYLCAWSEGGNQPQHFGDGTRLSIL.

The V gene is TRBV28, the J gene TRBJ2-2; no firm D call. The V gene lost 7 bases and the J gene lost 3 bases, with 9 bases spanning the gap. Germline V gene lookup returns CDR1 MDHEN and CDR2 SYDVKM. The CDR3 length is 13 residues. The CDR3 sequence is CASMRRDTGELFF. DNA of the CDR3: TGTGCCAGCATGAGACGGGACACCGGGGAGCTGTTTTTT. Together with reference TRBV28 and TRBJ2-2, the CDR3 gives the full variable domain: DVKVTQSSRYLVKRTGEKVFLECVQDMDHENMFWYRQDPGLGLRLIYFSYDVKMKEKGDIPEGYSVSREKKERFSLILESASTNQTSMYLCASMRRDTGELFFGEGSRLTVL.

The chain carries TRBV7-6 and TRBJ2-5, with 9 bases that match TRBD2. Looked up from germline, CDR1 is SGHVS and CDR2 is FNYEAQ. The CDR3 loop spans 16 amino acids. The V segment lost 6 bases and the J segment 1 base; nucleotides outside the gene matches: 9. The CDR3 nucleotides read TGTGCCAGCAGGCACTCTCTAGCGGGACGCCAAGAGACCCAGTACTTC. Protein sequence: CASRHSLAGRQETQYF.

The gene calls are TRBV6-1 and TRBJ2-1, with 14 bases that match TRBD2. The trim removed 3 bases at V and 8 bases at J, leaving 6 bases unmatched. Germline V lookup: CDR1 MNHNS, CDR2 SASEGT. The CDR3 runs to 16 residues. CDR3 in amino acids: CASSDLTSGRADEQFF. The CDR3 nucleotides read TGTGCCAGCAGTGACCTGACTAGCGGGAGGGCGGATGAGCAGTTCTTC.

The V gene is TRBV7-2, the J gene TRBJ1-3, with unresolved D. This CDR3 spans 15 amino acids. Germline V gives CDR1 SGHTA, CDR2 FQGNSA. Trimming cost V 1 base and J 2 bases, with 9 bases left between them. The DNA for the CDR3 is TGTGCCAGCAGCTTAGGTCTAGGCACTGGAAACACCATATATTTT. It specifies CASSLGLGTGNTIYF.

The chain has TRBV14 and TRBJ1-1; D is perhaps TRBD1 (5 bases). The CDR3 runs 13 residues. The V end lost 10 bases, the J end lost 3 bases, and 15 bases lay between the germline ends. Germline V gene sequence: CDR1 SGHDN, CDR2 FVKESK. The CDR3 protein is CATDKGGDTEAFF. Written as DNA, the CDR3 is TGTGCCACCGACAAGGGAGGGGACACTGAAGCTTTCTTT.

The chain links TRBV11-2 to TRBJ2-1; 7 bases fit TRBD2. The ends lost 7 bases at V and 9 bases at J; junction bases unmatched: 12. Germline CDR1 reads SGHAT; CDR2 reads FQNNGV. This CDR3 contains 14 residues. Here the CDR3 DNA reads TGTGCCAGCAAATGGGCGGGAGTCTGGGCTGAGCAGTTCTTC. Protein: CASKWAGVWAEQFF. Based on the CDR3 plus reference TRBV11-2 and TRBJ2-1, the full variable domain is EAGVAQSPRYKIIEKRQSVAFWCNPISGHATLYWYQQILGQGPKLLIQFQNNGVVDDSQLPKDRFSAERLKGVDSTLKIQPAKLEDSAVYLCASKWAGVWAEQFFGPGTRLTVL.

The rearrangement uses TRBV29-1 and TRBJ1-2, with a tentative D call TRBD1 (5 bases). The CDR3 extends over 12 amino acids. The V gene's germline CDR1 is SQVTM and CDR2 ANQGSEA. The V end was cut by 0 bases, the J end by 4 bases, with 6 bases between. The CDR3 DNA reads TGCAGCGTTGAAGATCAGGGCTATGGCTACACCTTC. Translated: CSVEDQGYGYTF.

This chain uses TRBV5-4 with TRBJ2-7; 10 bases are shared with TRBD1. Germline V gene data show CDR1 as SGHNT and CDR2 as YYREEE (reference sequence). This CDR3 spans 16 amino acids. The V segment lost 3 bases and the J segment 2 bases; nucleotides outside the gene matches: 8. CDR3 amino acids: CASSSSRDRGTYEQYF. The CDR3 DNA sequence: TGTGCCAGCAGCTCCAGTCGGGACAGGGGAACCTACGAGCAGTACTTC.

The genes are TRBV5-1 and TRBJ1-5; D gene ambiguous. The V gene's germline CDR1 is SGHRS and CDR2 YFSETQ. The CDR3 totals 13 residues. Deletions cut 0 bases from V and 7 bases from J, with 8 bases between. CDR3 protein: CASSLVEGQPQHF. The CDR3 DNA follows: TGCGCCAGCAGCTTGGTAGAGGGACAGCCCCAGCATTTT.

The V gene is TRBV10-3, the J gene TRBJ2-1; 7 bases agree with TRBD1. Germline loops: CDR1 ENHRY, CDR2 SYGVKD. The junction had 6 bases not matched to a gene; V was cut back by 6 bases and J by 4 bases. The CDR3 consists of 14 residues. This CDR3 reads CAIRSGTAYNEQFF. The CDR3 region has the DNA TGTGCCATCAGATCCGGGACAGCGTACAATGAGCAGTTCTTC.

This chain connects TRBV9 to TRBJ2-1; D may correspond to TRBD1 or TRBD2 (5 bases each). Trimming stripped 1 base from V and 8 bases from J, with 13 bases between. The V gene's germline CDR1 is SGDLS and CDR2 YYNGEE. The CDR3 totals 14 residues. The chain's CDR3 is CASSVRTLGDEQFF. The CDR3 nucleotides are TGTGCCAGCAGCGTACGGACACTGGGGGATGAGCAGTTCTTC.

This chain links TRBV4-3 with TRBJ2-7; maybe TRBD2 (6 bases). Germline V gene sequence: CDR1 LGHNA, CDR2 YSLEER. Deletions cut 0 bases from V and 0 bases from J, with 15 bases between. This CDR3 is 17 amino acids long. In DNA form, the CDR3 reads TGCGCCAGCAGCCAAGATGGTTGGACTACCAACTCCTACGAGCAGTACTTC. Its translation is CASSQDGWTTNSYEQYF.

The chain recombines TRBV7-2 with TRBJ1-4; D is uncertain. Germline V gene sequence: CDR1 SGHTA, CDR2 FQGNSA. The CDR3 covers 14 residues. V gave up 0 bases and J gave up 0 bases, with 2 bases separating them. The CDR3 protein is CASSLATTNEKLFF. CDR3 in DNA: TGTGCCAGCAGCTTAGCGACAACTAATGAAAAACTGTTTTTT.